This entry features one TCR beta chain sequence. V lost 6 bases, J lost 5 bases, and 9 bases stayed unmatched. Per the germline V gene, CDR1 is KGHSH and CDR2 is LQKENI. The CDR3 length is 15 residues. Using immunoSEQ multiplex PCR, the repertoire was profiled, and TCRdb retains in-frame clones only, with some absent. The sample has 20,000 to 30,000 clones, about 74% seen once. This record comes from a study of OX40 agonist ivuxolimab in advanced cancers. The study sampled blood at baseline, cycle 4 day 1, and cycle 7 day 1. The V call is TRBV18, the J call TRBJ1-4; the match to TRBD1 covers 7 bases. The clonotype originates from an adult with an advanced solid tumor such as melanoma, head and neck, liver or kidney cancer. The sample was CD4+ or CD8+ T cells sorted from blood, taken in a trial of the OX40 agonist ivuxolimab. This CDR3 reads CASSLDRAGNEKLFF. CDR3 DNA: TGTGCCAGCTCGCTCGACAGGGCCGGCAATGAAAAACTGTTTTTT.